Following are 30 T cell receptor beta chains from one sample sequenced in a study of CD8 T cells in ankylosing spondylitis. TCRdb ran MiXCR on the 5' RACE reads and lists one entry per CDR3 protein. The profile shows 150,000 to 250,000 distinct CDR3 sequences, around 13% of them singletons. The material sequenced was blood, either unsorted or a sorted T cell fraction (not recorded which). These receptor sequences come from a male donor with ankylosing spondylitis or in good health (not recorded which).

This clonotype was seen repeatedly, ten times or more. The DNA for the CDR3 is TGTGCCAGCAGGCCTATCACTAGCGGGGGGGCCAATGAGCAGTTCTTC. This sequence encodes CASRPITSGGANEQFF. This chain links TRBV12-3 or TRBV12-4 with TRBJ2-1; 13 nucleotides line up with TRBD2. The CDR3 sequence is 16 residues long. V shed 6 bases, J shed 6 bases, and the junction held 8 bases outside the gene matches.

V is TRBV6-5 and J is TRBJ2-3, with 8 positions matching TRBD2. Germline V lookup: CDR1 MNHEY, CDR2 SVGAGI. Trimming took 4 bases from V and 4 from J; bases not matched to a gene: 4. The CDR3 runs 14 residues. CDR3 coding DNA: TGTGCCAGCAGTTCCGGGGGGGCCCCAGATACGCAGTATTTT. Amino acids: CASSSGGAPDTQYF.

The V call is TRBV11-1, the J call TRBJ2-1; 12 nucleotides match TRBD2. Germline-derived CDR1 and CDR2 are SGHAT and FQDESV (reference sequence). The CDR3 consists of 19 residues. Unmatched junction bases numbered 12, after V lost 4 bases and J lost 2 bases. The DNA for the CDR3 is TGTGCCAGCAGCTCCGTGAAGATGGCTAGCGGGGGGGCCTACAATGAGCAGTTCTTC. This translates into CASSSVKMASGGAYNEQFF. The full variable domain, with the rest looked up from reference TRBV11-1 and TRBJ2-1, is EAEVAQSPRYKITEKSQAVAFWCDPISGHATLYWYRQILGQGPELLVQFQDESVVDDSQLPKDRFSAERLKGVDSTLKIQPAELGDSAMYLCASSSVKMASGGAYNEQFFGPGTRLTVL.

CDR3 bases: TGTGCCAGCAGCTTAGGGCTAGCGGGAGGGCCGGGAGAGACCCAGTACTTC. It specifies CASSLGLAGGPGETQYF. The J gene is TRBJ2-5, the V gene TRBV7-2; 12 nucleotides agree with TRBD2. The CDR3 is 17 residues long. V shed 1 base, J shed 4 bases, and the junction held 7 bases outside the gene matches. In germline, CDR1 is SGHTA, CDR2 FQGNSA.

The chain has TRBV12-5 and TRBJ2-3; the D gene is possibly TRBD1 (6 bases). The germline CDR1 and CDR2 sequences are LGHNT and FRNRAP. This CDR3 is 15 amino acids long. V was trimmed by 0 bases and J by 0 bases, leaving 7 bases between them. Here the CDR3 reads CASGLVQGSTDTQYF. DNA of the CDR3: TGTGCTAGTGGTTTGGTGCAGGGGAGCACAGATACGCAGTATTTT.

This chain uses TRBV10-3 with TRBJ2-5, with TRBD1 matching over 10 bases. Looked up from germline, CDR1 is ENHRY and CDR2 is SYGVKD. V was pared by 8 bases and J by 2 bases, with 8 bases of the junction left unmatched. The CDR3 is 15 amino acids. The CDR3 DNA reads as TGTGCCATCCGGGCCGGACAGGGGGTACAAGAGACCCAGTACTTC. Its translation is CAIRAGQGVQETQYF.

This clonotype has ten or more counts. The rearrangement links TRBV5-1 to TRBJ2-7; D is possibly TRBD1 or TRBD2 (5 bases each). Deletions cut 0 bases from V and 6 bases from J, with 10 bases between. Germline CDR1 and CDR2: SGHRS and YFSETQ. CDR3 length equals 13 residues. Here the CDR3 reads CASSLGGYGEQYF. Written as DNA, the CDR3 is TGCGCCAGCAGCTTGGGGGGGTACGGCGAGCAGTACTTC. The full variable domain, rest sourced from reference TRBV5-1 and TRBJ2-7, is KAGVTQTPRYLIKTRGQQVTLSCSPISGHRSVSWYQQTPGQGLQFLFEYFSETQRNKGNFPGRFSGRQFSNSRSEMNVSTLELGDSALYLCASSLGGYGEQYFGPGTRLTVT.

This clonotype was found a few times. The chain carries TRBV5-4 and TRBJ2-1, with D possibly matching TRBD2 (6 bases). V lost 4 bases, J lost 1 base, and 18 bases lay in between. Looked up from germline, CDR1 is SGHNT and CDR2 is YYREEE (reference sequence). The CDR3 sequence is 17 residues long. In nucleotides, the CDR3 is TGTGCCAGCAGCGCCGCTAGCGTAGTGGGGTCCTACAATGAGCAGTTCTTC. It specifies CASSAASVVGSYNEQFF.

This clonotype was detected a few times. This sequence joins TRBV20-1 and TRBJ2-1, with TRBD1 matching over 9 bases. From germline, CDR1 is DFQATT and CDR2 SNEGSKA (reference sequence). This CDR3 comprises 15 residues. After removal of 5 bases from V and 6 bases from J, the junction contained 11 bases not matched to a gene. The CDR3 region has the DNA TGCAGTGCTGAAAAACCGGGACAGGGATTCAATGAGCAGTTCTTC. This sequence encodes CSAEKPGQGFNEQFF.

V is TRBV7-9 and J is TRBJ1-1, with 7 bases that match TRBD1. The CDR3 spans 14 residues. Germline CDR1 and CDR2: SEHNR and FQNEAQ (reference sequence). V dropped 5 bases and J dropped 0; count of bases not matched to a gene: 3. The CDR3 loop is CASSAGGMNTEAFF. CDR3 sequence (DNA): TGTGCCAGCAGCGCAGGGGGGATGAACACTGAAGCTTTCTTT.

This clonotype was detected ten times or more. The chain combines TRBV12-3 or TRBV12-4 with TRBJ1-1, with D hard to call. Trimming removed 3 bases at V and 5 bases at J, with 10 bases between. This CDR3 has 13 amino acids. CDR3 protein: CASSLALGTEAFF. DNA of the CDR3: TGTGCCAGCAGTTTGGCCCTTGGGACTGAAGCTTTCTTT.

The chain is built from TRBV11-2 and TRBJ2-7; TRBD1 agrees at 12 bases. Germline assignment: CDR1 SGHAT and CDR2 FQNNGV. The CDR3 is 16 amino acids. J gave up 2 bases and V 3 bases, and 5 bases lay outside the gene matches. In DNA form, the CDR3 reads TGTGCCAGCAGCTTGATGGGACAGGGGGCGACCTACGAGCAGTACTTC. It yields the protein CASSLMGQGATYEQYF. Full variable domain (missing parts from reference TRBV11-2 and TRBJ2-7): EAGVAQSPRYKIIEKRQSVAFWCNPISGHATLYWYQQILGQGPKLLIQFQNNGVVDDSQLPKDRFSAERLKGVDSTLKIQPAKLEDSAVYLCASSLMGQGATYEQYFGPGTRLTVT.

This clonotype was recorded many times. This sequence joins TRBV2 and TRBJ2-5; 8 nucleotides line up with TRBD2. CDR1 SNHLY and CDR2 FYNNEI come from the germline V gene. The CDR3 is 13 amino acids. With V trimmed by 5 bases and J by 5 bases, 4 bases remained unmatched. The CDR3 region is CASSYSGKETQYF. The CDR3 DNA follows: TGTGCCAGCAGTTATAGCGGGAAGGAGACCCAGTACTTC.

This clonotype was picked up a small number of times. CDR3 residues: CASSQDTGMSSYEQYF. In nucleotides, the CDR3 is TGTGCCAGCAGCCAAGATACAGGGATGAGCTCCTACGAGCAGTACTTC. This chain uses TRBV14 with TRBJ2-7; a possible D gene is TRBD1 (6 bases). Germline V gene lookup returns CDR1 SGHDN and CDR2 FVKESK. V lost 0 bases and J lost 0, with 12 bases in between. The CDR3 length is 16 residues.

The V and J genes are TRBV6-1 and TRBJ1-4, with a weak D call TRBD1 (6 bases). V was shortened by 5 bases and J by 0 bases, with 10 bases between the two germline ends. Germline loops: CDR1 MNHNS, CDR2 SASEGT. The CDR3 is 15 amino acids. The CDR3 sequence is CASSRTAATNEKLFF. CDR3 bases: TGTGCCAGCAGTCGGACAGCTGCAACTAATGAAAAACTGTTTTTT.

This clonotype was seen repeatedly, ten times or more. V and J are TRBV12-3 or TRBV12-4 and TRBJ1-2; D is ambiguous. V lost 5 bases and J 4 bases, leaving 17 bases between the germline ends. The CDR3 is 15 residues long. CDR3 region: CASSPPGSSFYGYTF. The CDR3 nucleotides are TGTGCCAGCAGTCCCCCCGGGAGCTCTTTCTATGGCTACACCTTC.

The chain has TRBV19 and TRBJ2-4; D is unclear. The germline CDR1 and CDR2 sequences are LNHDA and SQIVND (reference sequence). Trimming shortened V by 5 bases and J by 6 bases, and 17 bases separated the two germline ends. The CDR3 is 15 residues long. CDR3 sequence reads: CASSPSQAGGNIQYF. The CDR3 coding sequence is TGTGCCAGTAGTCCGTCCCAGGCTGGTGGAAACATTCAGTACTTC.

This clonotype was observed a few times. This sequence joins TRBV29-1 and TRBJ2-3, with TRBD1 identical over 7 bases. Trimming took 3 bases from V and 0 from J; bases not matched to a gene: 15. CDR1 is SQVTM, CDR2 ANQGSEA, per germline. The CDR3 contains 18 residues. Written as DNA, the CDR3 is TGCAGCGTTGAGGCATACCGGGACAGAGACACTAGCACAGATACGCAGTATTTT. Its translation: CSVEAYRDRDTSTDTQYF.

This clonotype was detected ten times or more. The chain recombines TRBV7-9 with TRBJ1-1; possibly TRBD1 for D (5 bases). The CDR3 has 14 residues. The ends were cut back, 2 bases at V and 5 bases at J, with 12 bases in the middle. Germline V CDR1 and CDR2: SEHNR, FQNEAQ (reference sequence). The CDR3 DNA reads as TGTGCCAGCAGCTTATTGGTCGGGGGGACTGAAGCTTTCTTT. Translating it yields CASSLLVGGTEAFF.

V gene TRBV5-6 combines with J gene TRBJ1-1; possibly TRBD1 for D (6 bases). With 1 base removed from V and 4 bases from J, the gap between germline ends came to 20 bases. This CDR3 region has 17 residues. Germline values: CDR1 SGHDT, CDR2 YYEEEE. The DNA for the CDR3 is TGTGCCAGCAGCTTGTGGCAGGGGACCCACGTGGGCACTGAAGCTTTCTTT. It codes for CASSLWQGTHVGTEAFF.

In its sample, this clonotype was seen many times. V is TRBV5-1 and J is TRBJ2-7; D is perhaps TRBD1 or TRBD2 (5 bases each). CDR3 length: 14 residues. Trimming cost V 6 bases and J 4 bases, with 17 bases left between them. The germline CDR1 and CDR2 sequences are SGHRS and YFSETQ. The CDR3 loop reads CASTELPGAYEQYF. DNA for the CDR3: TGCGCCAGCACCGAGTTACCCGGGGCATACGAGCAGTACTTC.

For the CDR3, the DNA is TGTGCCAGCAGCTTGGGGCCCGGGACAGGGCAGGTTCAGTACTTC. Translating gives CASSLGPGTGQVQYF. This chain uses TRBV5-6 with TRBJ2-4, with 9 bases identical to TRBD1. CDR1 is SGHDT and CDR2 is YYEEEE in the germline V gene. CDR3 length: 15 residues. The trim removed 0 bases at V and 11 bases at J, leaving 9 bases unmatched.

In DNA form, the CDR3 reads TGTGCCAGCGGTCTTGGAGAGGTAGGTGAGCAGTTCTTC. Its translation is CASGLGEVGEQFF. The rearrangement joins TRBV25-1 to TRBJ2-1; D is unclear. Deletions cut 8 bases from V and 9 bases from J, with 17 bases between. The CDR3 has 13 amino acids. CDR1 is MGHDK and CDR2 is SYGVNS in the germline V gene.

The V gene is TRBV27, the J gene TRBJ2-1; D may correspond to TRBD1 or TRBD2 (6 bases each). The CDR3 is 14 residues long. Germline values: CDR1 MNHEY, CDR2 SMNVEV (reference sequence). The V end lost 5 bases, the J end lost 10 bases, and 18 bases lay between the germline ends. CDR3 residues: CASSLGGRGMEQFF. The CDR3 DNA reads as TGTGCCAGCAGTCTGGGGGGCCGGGGGATGGAGCAGTTCTTC.

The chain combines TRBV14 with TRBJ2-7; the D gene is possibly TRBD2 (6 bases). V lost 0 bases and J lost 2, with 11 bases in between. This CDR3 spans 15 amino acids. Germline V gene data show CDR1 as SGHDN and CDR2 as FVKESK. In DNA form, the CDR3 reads TGTGCCAGCAGCCAAGACCTTTCGGGAGCCTACGAGCAGTACTTC. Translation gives CASSQDLSGAYEQYF.

The CDR3 nucleotides are TGCGCCAGCAGCCCCGGGACCAATAATTCACCCCTCCACTTT. It codes for CASSPGTNNSPLHF. The V call is TRBV5-1, the J call TRBJ1-6; tentatively, D is TRBD1 (5 bases). Germline CDR1 is SGHRS and CDR2 is YFSETQ. The V end lost 4 bases, the J end lost 5 bases, and 10 bases lay between the germline ends. The CDR3 is 14 amino acids.

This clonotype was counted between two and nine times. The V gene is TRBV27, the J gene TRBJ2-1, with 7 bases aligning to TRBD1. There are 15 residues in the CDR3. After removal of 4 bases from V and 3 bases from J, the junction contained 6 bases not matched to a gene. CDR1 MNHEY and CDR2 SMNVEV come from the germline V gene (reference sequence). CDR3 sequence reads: CASSSHRGRYNEQFF. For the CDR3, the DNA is TGTGCCAGCAGTTCCCACAGGGGACGCTACAATGAGCAGTTCTTC.

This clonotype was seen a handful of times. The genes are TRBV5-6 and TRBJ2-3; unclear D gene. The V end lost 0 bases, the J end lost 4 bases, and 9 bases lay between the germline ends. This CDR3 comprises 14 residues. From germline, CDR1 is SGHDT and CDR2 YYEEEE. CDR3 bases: TGTGCCAGCAGCTTGGGAGCCAGCCCAGATACGCAGTATTTT. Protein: CASSLGASPDTQYF.

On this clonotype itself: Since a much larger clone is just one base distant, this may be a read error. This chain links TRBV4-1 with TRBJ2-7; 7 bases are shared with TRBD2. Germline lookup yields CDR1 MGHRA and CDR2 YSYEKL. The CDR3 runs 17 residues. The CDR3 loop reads CDSSQEGSGVNSYEQYF. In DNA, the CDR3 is TGCGACAGCAGCCAAGAAGGGAGCGGGGTGAATTCCTACGAGCAGTACTTC.

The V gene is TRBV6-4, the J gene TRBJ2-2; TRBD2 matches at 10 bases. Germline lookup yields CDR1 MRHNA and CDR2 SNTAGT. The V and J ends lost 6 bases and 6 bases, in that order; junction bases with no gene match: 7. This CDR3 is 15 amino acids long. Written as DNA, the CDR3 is TGTGCCAGCAGGGCCAGCGGGGGGGCCTCCGGGGAGCTGTTTTTT. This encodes CASRASGGASGELFF.